This T cell receptor beta chain was recorded in a study of blood T cell repertoires in COVID-19. Study context: Whether acute or convalescent, the COVID-19 samples came from the United States, Italy and Spain. The cDNA or gDNA used as material had been derived from T cells, B-cell-depleted T cells, or PBMCs.

CDR1 is LNHDA, CDR2 SQIVND, per germline (reference sequence). V was pared by 1 base and J by 1 base, with 5 bases of the junction left unmatched. The CDR3 sequence is 16 residues long. In assigning cohorts, the study relied on participant-reported clinical history. Original processing methods: Estimates of nucleated cell counts were drawn from the amplification of reference gene primers. TCRdb keeps only in-frame clones here, not all; method: immunoSEQ multiplex PCR. For V, J and clone size, that table is used; D and trimming come from the DNA. The sample lists roughly 210,000 clones; around 86% were seen once.

The chain joins TRBV19 to TRBJ2-3; 7 nucleotides match TRBD2. The sample was PBMCs or T cells enriched from blood (not recorded which). The receptor comes from a man between 25 and 39 years old in a cohort exposed to, infected with or recovered from COVID-19 (not recorded which). The CDR3 nucleotides are TGTGCCAGTAGTATAGGGGGCGGGAGCGGCACAGATACGCAGTATTTT. Translated, it gives CASSIGGGSGTDTQYF.